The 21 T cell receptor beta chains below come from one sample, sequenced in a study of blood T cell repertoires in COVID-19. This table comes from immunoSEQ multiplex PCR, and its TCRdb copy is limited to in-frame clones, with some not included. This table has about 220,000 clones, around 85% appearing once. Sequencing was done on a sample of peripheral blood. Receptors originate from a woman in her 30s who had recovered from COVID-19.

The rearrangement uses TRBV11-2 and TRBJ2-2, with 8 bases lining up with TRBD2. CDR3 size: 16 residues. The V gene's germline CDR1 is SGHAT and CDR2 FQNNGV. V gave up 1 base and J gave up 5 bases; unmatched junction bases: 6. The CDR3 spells CASSLVGLASTGELFF. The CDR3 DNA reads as TGTGCCAGCAGCTTAGTTGGACTAGCAAGTACCGGGGAGCTGTTTTTT. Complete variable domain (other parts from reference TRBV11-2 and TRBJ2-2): EAGVAQSPRYKIIEKRQSVAFWCNPISGHATLYWYQQILGQGPKLLIQFQNNGVVDDSQLPKDRFSAERLKGVDSTLKIQPAKLEDSAVYLCASSLVGLASTGELFFGEGSRLTVL.

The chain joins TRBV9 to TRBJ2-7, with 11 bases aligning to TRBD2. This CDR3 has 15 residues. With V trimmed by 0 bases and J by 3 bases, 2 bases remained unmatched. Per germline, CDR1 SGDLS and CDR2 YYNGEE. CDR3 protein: CASSVDTSGGYEQYF. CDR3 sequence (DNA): TGTGCCAGCAGCGTAGATACTAGCGGGGGCTACGAGCAGTACTTC.

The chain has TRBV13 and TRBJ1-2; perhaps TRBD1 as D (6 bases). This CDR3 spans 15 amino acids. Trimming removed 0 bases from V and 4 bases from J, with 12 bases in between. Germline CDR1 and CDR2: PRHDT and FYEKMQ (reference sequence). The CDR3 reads CASSLGKGESYGYTF. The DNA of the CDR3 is TGTGCCAGCAGCTTAGGCAAGGGGGAGAGCTATGGCTACACCTTC. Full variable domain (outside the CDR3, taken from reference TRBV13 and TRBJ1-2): AAGVIQSPRHLIKEKRETATLKCYPIPRHDTVYWYQQGPGQDPQFLISFYEKMQSDKGSIPDRFSAQQFSDYHSELNMSSLELGDSALYFCASSLGKGESYGYTFGSGTRLTVV.

CDR3 residues: CASSLLGLPQYF. The CDR3 DNA is TGTGCCAGCAGCCTGTTGGGACTACCCCAGTATTTT. The genes are TRBV11-2 and TRBJ2-3; 7 bases agree with TRBD2. The CDR3 runs 12 residues. Germline loops: CDR1 SGHAT, CDR2 FQNNGV. The V and J ends lost 5 bases and 12 bases, in that order; junction bases with no gene match: 8.

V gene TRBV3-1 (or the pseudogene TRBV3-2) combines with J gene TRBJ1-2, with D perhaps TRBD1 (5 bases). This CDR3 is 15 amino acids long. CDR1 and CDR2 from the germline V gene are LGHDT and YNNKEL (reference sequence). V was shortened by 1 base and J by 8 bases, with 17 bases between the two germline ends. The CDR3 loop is CASSQGGADPWGYTF. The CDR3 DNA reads TGTGCCAGCAGCCAAGGCGGGGCCGATCCCTGGGGCTACACCTTC.

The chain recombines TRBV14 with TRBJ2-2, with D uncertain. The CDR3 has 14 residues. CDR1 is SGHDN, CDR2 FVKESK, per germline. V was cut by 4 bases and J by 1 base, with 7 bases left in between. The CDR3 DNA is TGTGCCAGCAGCCGCGCCCGGAACACCGGGGAGCTGTTTTTT. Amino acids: CASSRARNTGELFF.

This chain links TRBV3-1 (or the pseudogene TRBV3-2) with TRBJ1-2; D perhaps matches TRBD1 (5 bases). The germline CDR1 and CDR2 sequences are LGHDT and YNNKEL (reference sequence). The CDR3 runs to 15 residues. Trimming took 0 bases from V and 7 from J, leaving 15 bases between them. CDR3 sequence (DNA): TGTGCCAGCAGCCAAGAAGGATGGGCGGACATTGGCTACACCTTC. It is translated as CASSQEGWADIGYTF.

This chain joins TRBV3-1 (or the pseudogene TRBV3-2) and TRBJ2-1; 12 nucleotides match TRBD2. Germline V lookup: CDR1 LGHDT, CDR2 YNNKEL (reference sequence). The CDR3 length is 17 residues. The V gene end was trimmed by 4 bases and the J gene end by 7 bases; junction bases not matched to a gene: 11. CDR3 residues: CASSRLPTSGGRNEQFF. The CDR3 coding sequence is TGTGCCAGCAGCCGACTCCCTACTAGCGGGGGGAGGAATGAGCAGTTCTTC.

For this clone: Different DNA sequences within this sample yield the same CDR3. CDR3: CASSLGRGQPQHF. In DNA, the CDR3 is TGTGCCAGCAGCTTAGGTCGGGGACAGCCCCAGCATTTT. The chain carries TRBV11-2 and TRBJ1-5; no clear D. CDR1 is SGHAT and CDR2 is FQNNGV in the germline V gene. The CDR3 consists of 13 residues. Trimming removed 1 base from V and 7 bases from J, with 8 bases in between.

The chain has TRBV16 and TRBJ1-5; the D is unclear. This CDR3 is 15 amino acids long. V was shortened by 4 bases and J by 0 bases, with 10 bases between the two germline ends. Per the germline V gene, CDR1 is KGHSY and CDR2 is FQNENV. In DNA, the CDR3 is TGTGCCAGCAGCCGACTATGGAATAGCAATCAGCCCCAGCATTTT. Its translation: CASSRLWNSNQPQHF.

In DNA form, the CDR3 reads TGTGCCAGCAGCTTAGCGCTTTTATCTAGCGGGGGTACAGATACGCAGTATTTT. This gives the protein CASSLALLSSGGTDTQYF. This sequence joins TRBV7-6 and TRBJ2-3; TRBD2 matches 10 bases. This CDR3 spans 18 amino acids. V gave up 0 bases and J gave up 3 bases; unmatched junction bases: 9. The germline gives CDR1 SGHVS, CDR2 FNYEAQ.

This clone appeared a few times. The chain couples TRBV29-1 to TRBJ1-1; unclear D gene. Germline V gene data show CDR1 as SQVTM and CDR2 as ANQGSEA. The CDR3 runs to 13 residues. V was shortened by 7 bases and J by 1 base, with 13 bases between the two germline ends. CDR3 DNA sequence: TGCAGCGCTCGCCAGATAAGGAACACTGAAGCTTTCTTT. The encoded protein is CSARQIRNTEAFF.

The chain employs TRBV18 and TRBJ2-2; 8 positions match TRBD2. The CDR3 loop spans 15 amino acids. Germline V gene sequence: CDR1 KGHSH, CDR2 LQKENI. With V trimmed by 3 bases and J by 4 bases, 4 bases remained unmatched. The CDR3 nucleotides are TGTGCCAGCTCACCTAGGACTAGCAGCACCGGGGAGCTGTTTTTT. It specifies CASSPRTSSTGELFF.

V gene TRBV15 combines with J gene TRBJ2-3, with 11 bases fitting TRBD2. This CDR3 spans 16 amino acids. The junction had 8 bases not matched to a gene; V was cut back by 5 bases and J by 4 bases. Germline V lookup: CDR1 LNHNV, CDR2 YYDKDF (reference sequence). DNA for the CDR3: TGTGCCACCAGCGGGCATAGCGGGGGGGTGGCAGATACGCAGTATTTT. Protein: CATSGHSGGVADTQYF.

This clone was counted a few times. CDR3 coding DNA: TGTGCCAGCAGCCGCGGGACTAGCGGGGAAGAGACCCAGTACTTC. Translating gives CASSRGTSGEETQYF. The V call is TRBV7-9, the J call TRBJ2-5; the match to TRBD2 covers 13 bases. The germline gives CDR1 SEHNR, CDR2 FQNEAQ (reference sequence). CDR3 length: 15 residues. Germline trimming cut 5 bases from V and 3 bases from J; bases unmatched to any gene: 3.

DNA of the CDR3: TGTGCCAGCAGCCAAGATCTCGGGGACAGCGAGCAGTACTTC. Residues: CASSQDLGDSEQYF. V and J are TRBV4-2 and TRBJ2-7; 7 nucleotides align to TRBD1. The CDR3 extends over 14 amino acids. Germline V gene data show CDR1 as LGHNA and CDR2 as YNFKEQ. V gave up 0 bases and J gave up 6 bases; unmatched junction bases: 5.

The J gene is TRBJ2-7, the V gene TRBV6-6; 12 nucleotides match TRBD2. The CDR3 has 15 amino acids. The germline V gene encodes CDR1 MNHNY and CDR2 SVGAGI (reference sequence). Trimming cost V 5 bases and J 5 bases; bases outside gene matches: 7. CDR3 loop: CASSALAGGINEQYF. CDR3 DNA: TGTGCCAGCAGTGCTCTAGCGGGGGGGATCAACGAGCAGTACTTC.

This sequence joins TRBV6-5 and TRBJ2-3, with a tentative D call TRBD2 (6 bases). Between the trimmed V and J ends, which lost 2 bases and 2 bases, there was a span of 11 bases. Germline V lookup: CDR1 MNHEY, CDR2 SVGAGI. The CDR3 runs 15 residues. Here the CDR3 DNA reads TGTGCCAGCAGTTACACGGGCGGGAACACAGATACGCAGTATTTT. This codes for CASSYTGGNTDTQYF.

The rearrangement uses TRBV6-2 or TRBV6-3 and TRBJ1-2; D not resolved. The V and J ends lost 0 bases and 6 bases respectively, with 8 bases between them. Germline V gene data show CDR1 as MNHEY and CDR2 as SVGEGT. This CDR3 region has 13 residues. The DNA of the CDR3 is TGTGCCAGCAGTTACTCGAGTGAAAATGGCTACACCTTC. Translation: CASSYSSENGYTF.

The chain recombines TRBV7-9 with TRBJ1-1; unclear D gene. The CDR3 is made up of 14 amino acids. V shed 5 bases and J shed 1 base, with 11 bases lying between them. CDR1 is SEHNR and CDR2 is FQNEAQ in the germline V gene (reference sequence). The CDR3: CASSPEGGNTEAFF. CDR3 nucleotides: TGTGCCAGCAGCCCTGAGGGAGGGAACACTGAAGCTTTCTTT. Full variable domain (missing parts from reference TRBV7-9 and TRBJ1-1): DTGVSQNPRHKITKRGQNVTFRCDPISEHNRLYWYRQTLGQGPEFLTYFQNEAQLEKSRLLSDRFSAERPKGSFSTLEIQRTEQGDSAMYLCASSPEGGNTEAFFGQGTRLTVV.

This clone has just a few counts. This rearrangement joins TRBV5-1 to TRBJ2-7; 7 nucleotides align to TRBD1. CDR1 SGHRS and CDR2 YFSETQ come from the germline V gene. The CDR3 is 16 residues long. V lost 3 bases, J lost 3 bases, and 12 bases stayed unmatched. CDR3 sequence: CASSSRRDSVYYEQYF. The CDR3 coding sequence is TGCGCCAGCAGCTCGAGACGGGACAGTGTATACTACGAGCAGTACTTC.